This entry lists 26 T cell receptor beta chains sequenced from one sample in a study of CD8+CD57+ T cells in acquired aplastic anemia. Only patients with CD8+CD57+ cell expansion on flow cytometry were chosen for sequencing. TCR beta VDJ combinations and CDR3 sequences were profiled from genomic DNA. TCRdb reprocessed the reads via MiXCR and lists one record per CDR3 protein. The sample shows more than 150,000 distinct CDR3 sequences, around 50% of them seen only once. Sequencing was performed on sorted CD4+, CD8+, or CD8+CD57+ T cells (not recorded which) from PBMCs. Source of these receptors: a human donor with aplastic anemia.

CDR3: CASSLPPGSRSSYEQYF. The CDR3 DNA reads as TGTGCCAGCAGCTTACCCCCTGGGTCTAGGAGCTCCTACGAGCAGTACTTC. The chain has TRBV7-8 and TRBJ2-7, with D hard to call. CDR3 length: 17 amino acids. Germline lookup yields CDR1 SGHVS and CDR2 FQNEAQ. Trimming took 2 bases from V and 0 from J, leaving 17 bases between them.

This clonotype was recorded at least ten times. V gene TRBV7-9 combines with J gene TRBJ2-1; 13 positions match TRBD2. CDR1 and CDR2 (germline): SEHNR, FQNEAQ (reference sequence). CDR3 size: 16 residues. The junction had 7 bases not matched to a gene; V was cut back by 4 bases and J by 7 bases. CDR3 residues: CASSSLGLAGSNEQFF. In nucleotides, the CDR3 is TGTGCCAGCAGCTCGCTGGGACTAGCGGGATCTAATGAGCAGTTCTTC.

This clonotype was counted a few times. This sequence joins TRBV25-1 and TRBJ1-2; D not resolved. Germline-derived CDR1 and CDR2 are MGHDK and SYGVNS. Trimming shortened V by 3 bases and J by 1 base, and 9 bases separated the two germline ends. This CDR3 is 14 amino acids long. In DNA form, the CDR3 reads TGTGCCAGCAGTGAGGCAGTCCTTAACTATGGCTACACCTTC. Protein product: CASSEAVLNYGYTF.

The gene calls are TRBV29-1 and TRBJ1-2, with 7 bases fitting TRBD1. Per the germline V gene, CDR1 is SQVTM and CDR2 is ANQGSEA. The ends lost 7 bases at V and 7 bases at J; junction bases unmatched: 9. This CDR3 comprises 12 residues. Written as DNA, the CDR3 is TGCAGCGATAGCACAGGGGACAGTGGCTACACCTTC. Its translation is CSDSTGDSGYTF.

This clonotype has more than one count but fewer than ten. The genes are TRBV2 and TRBJ1-1; D call uncertain. CDR3 length: 15 residues. The germline CDR1 and CDR2 sequences are SNHLY and FYNNEI. With 6 bases removed from V and 0 bases from J, the gap between germline ends came to 14 bases. CDR3 loop: CASRAEEGVNTEAFF. The CDR3 DNA follows: TGTGCCAGCAGAGCCGAAGAGGGAGTGAACACTGAAGCTTTCTTT.

V usage is TRBV29-1 and J usage is TRBJ2-3, with TRBD1 identical over 7 bases. V shed 7 bases, J shed 1 base, and the junction held 2 bases outside the gene matches. The CDR3 sequence is 12 residues long. The germline V gene encodes CDR1 SQVTM and CDR2 ANQGSEA. DNA for the CDR3: TGCAGCGCCGGACAGGGCACAGATACGCAGTATTTT. It specifies CSAGQGTDTQYF.

This clonotype has only a few counts. This chain connects TRBV7-3 to TRBJ1-1; D remains ambiguous. V lost 2 bases, J lost 7 bases, and 11 bases lay in between. The CDR3 is made up of 13 amino acids. Germline V CDR1 and CDR2: SGHTA, FQGTGA. The CDR3 sequence is CASSLAYSSEAFF. CDR3 in DNA: TGTGCCAGCAGCTTAGCGTACAGCAGTGAAGCTTTCTTT.

The rearrangement links TRBV3-1 to TRBJ2-3; a possible D gene is TRBD2 (6 bases). The CDR3 contains 16 residues. CDR1 and CDR2 from the germline V gene are LGHDT and YNNKEL (reference sequence). V lost 0 bases and J 2 bases, leaving 12 bases between the germline ends. CDR3 loop: CASSQDWGGVTDTQYF. In DNA, the CDR3 is TGTGCCAGCAGCCAAGATTGGGGAGGAGTCACAGATACGCAGTATTTT.

This clonotype was seen ten or more times. V gene TRBV10-1 combines with J gene TRBJ1-5, with D possibly TRBD1 on 5 matching bases. This CDR3 contains 13 residues. V gave up 0 bases and J gave up 5 bases, with 5 bases separating them. Germline lookup yields CDR1 WNHNN and CDR2 SYGVQD (reference sequence). For the CDR3, the DNA is TGCGCCAGCAGTGAGTCGACAGATCAGCCCCAGCATTTT. As protein: CASSESTDQPQHF.

The J gene is TRBJ2-2, the V gene TRBV18; D is ambiguous. Between the trimmed V and J ends, which lost 5 bases and 6 bases, there was a span of 13 bases. CDR3 size: 14 residues. Germline V gives CDR1 KGHSH, CDR2 LQKENI. The chain's CDR3 is CASSTVSGAGELFF. CDR3 DNA: TGTGCCAGCTCAACAGTCTCGGGCGCCGGGGAGCTGTTTTTT.

This clonotype was recorded at least ten times. The rearrangement uses TRBV30 and TRBJ1-6; the D gene is possibly TRBD1 (6 bases). This CDR3 spans 14 amino acids. Germline V gene sequence: CDR1 GTSNPN, CDR2 SVGIG (reference sequence). V shed 2 bases and J shed 9 bases, with 14 bases lying between them. The CDR3 region has the DNA TGTGCCTGGAGTCCACAGGGTGCGGTTTCACCCCTCCACTTT. Translation gives CAWSPQGAVSPLHF.

The chain has TRBV10-3 and TRBJ1-2, with a tentative D call TRBD1 (5 bases). CDR3 length equals 13 residues. Germline CDR1 and CDR2: ENHRY and SYGVKD. Trimming removed 1 base from V and 5 bases from J, with 8 bases in between. Written as DNA, the CDR3 is TGTGCCATCAGTGAGTTACAGGTATATGGCTACACCTTC. It codes for CAISELQVYGYTF.

This sequence joins TRBV12-3 or TRBV12-4 and TRBJ1-2; D remains unclear. The CDR3 runs to 14 residues. V shed 6 bases and J shed 4 bases, with 15 bases lying between them. CDR3 nucleotide sequence: TGTGCCAGCAGCCCAGGCGACCTTCTCTATGGCTACACCTTC. It codes for CASSPGDLLYGYTF.

This clonotype was seen at least ten times. This chain joins TRBV6-1 and TRBJ2-3, with 11 positions matching TRBD2. Germline assignment: CDR1 MNHNS and CDR2 SASEGT. Trimming at V came to 1 base and at J to 1 base, leaving 4 bases not matched to a gene. The CDR3 runs to 17 residues. The CDR3 region has the DNA TGTGCCAGCAGTGAAGGACCGGGACTAGCGGGCACAGATACGCAGTATTTT. It is translated as CASSEGPGLAGTDTQYF.

V gene TRBV7-3 combines with J gene TRBJ2-3; weak D call: TRBD1 (6 bases). The germline V gene has CDR1 SGHTA and CDR2 FQGTGA. The V and J ends lost 4 bases and 0 bases respectively, with 11 bases between them. The CDR3 contains 15 residues. The CDR3 bases are TGTGCCAGCAGCTGGTTGACAGGAAGCACAGATACGCAGTATTTT. Translated: CASSWLTGSTDTQYF.

A single count supports this clonotype. The gene calls are TRBV10-2 and TRBJ1-2; TRBD1 matches 8 bases. This CDR3 is 14 amino acids long. CDR1 and CDR2 (germline): WSHSY, SAAADI. The junction had 6 bases not matched to a gene; V was cut back by 5 bases and J by 4 bases. DNA of the CDR3: TGCGCCAGCAGTCCCGGACAGGGCAGCTATGGCTACACCTTC. Its translation: CASSPGQGSYGYTF.

In nucleotides, the CDR3 is TGTGCCGGACATGAGACAGGGAGCACAGATACGCAGTATTTT. Translating gives CAGHETGSTDTQYF. The J gene is TRBJ2-3, the V gene TRBV6-1; 7 bases align to TRBD1. This CDR3 is 14 amino acids long. The ends lost 11 bases at V and 0 bases at J; junction bases unmatched: 8. Germline lookup yields CDR1 MNHNS and CDR2 SASEGT.

Many counts were recorded for this clonotype. The chain links TRBV6-1 to TRBJ1-5; 8 bases fit TRBD1. V lost 5 bases, J lost 4 bases, and 4 bases stayed unmatched. From germline, CDR1 is MNHNS and CDR2 SASEGT. This CDR3 contains 14 residues. The chain's CDR3 is CASSPGGLNQPQHF. In nucleotides, the CDR3 is TGTGCCAGCAGTCCAGGGGGCTTGAATCAGCCCCAGCATTTT.

The rearrangement joins TRBV5-5 to TRBJ2-7; the match to TRBD1 covers 9 bases. Germline V gene lookup returns CDR1 SGHKS and CDR2 YYEKEE (reference sequence). Unmatched junction bases numbered 11, after V lost 4 bases and J lost 3 bases. The CDR3 runs 16 residues. The CDR3 loop is CASSTANRGRFYEQYF. DNA of the CDR3: TGTGCCAGCAGCACCGCTAACAGGGGGCGATTCTACGAGCAGTACTTC. The full variable domain, in which reference TRBV5-5 and TRBJ2-7 provide the parts outside the CDR3, is DAGVTQSPTHLIKTRGQQVTLRCSPISGHKSVSWYQQVLGQGPQFIFQYYEKEERGRGNFPDRFSARQFPNYSSELNVNALLLGDSALYLCASSTANRGRFYEQYFGPGTRLTVT.

This rearrangement joins TRBV19 to TRBJ2-5; 12 bases are a match to TRBD2. From germline, CDR1 is LNHDA and CDR2 SQIVND (reference sequence). V lost 4 bases to trimming and J lost 2 bases; unmatched junction nucleotides: 2. This CDR3 region has 15 residues. CDR3 loop: CASSKGLAGQETQYF. CDR3 bases: TGTGCCAGTAGTAAAGGACTAGCGGGACAAGAGACCCAGTACTTC.

V usage is TRBV2 and J usage is TRBJ1-1, with 8 bases matching TRBD1. V was clipped by 1 base and J by 3 bases; unmatched bases: 10. Per germline, CDR1 SNHLY and CDR2 FYNNEI. The CDR3 totals 17 residues. The CDR3 here is CASSEVQGEIWDTEAFF. For the CDR3, the DNA is TGTGCCAGCAGTGAAGTACAGGGGGAAATCTGGGACACTGAAGCTTTCTTT.

The chain joins TRBV6-1 to TRBJ1-6, with a tentative D call TRBD1 (6 bases). This CDR3 spans 14 amino acids. Germline V lookup: CDR1 MNHNS, CDR2 SASEGT. Between the trimmed V and J ends, which lost 3 bases and 10 bases, there was a span of 13 bases. The CDR3, as DNA: TGTGCCAGCAGTGATGGGTGGGGGGCCTCACCCCTCCACTTT. This encodes CASSDGWGASPLHF.

The chain recombines TRBV20-1 with TRBJ2-7; perhaps TRBD2 as D (5 bases). V lost 3 bases and J lost 2, with 14 bases in between. There are 14 residues in the CDR3. Germline CDR1 and CDR2: DFQATT and SNEGSKA (reference sequence). CDR3 amino acids: CSASPEAGPYEQYF. DNA for the CDR3: TGCAGTGCTAGCCCGGAGGCGGGCCCCTACGAGCAGTACTTC.

The V and J genes are TRBV14 and TRBJ2-7, with D perhaps TRBD1 (5 bases). Trimming pared 0 bases from V and 2 bases from J, leaving 11 bases between. Germline CDR1 SGHDN, CDR2 FVKESK. The CDR3 is made up of 15 amino acids. CDR3 residues: CASSQEGREPYEQYF. CDR3 coding DNA: TGTGCCAGCAGCCAAGAGGGCAGGGAACCCTACGAGCAGTACTTC. The full variable domain, in which reference TRBV14 and TRBJ2-7 provide the parts outside the CDR3, is EAGVTQFPSHSVIEKGQTVTLRCDPISGHDNLYWYRRVMGKEIKFLLHFVKESKQDESGMPNNRFLAERTGGTYSTLKVQPAELEDSGVYFCASSQEGREPYEQYFGPGTRLTVT.

CDR3 DNA sequence: TGTGCCAGCAGCCCACACGGACAGGGCGTGGGCAATGAGCAGTTCTTC. This gives the protein CASSPHGQGVGNEQFF. The chain couples TRBV13 to TRBJ2-1; 8 nucleotides match TRBD1. CDR1 is PRHDT and CDR2 is FYEKMQ in the germline V gene (reference sequence). CDR3 length equals 16 residues. J was trimmed by 6 bases and V by 5 bases; bases with no gene match: 12. Filled out from reference TRBV13 and TRBJ2-1, the complete variable domain reads AAGVIQSPRHLIKEKRETATLKCYPIPRHDTVYWYQQGPGQDPQFLISFYEKMQSDKGSIPDRFSAQQFSDYHSELNMSSLELGDSALYFCASSPHGQGVGNEQFFGPGTRLTVL.

The CDR3 protein is CASSQGVKAYSGNTIYF. The CDR3 DNA reads TGTGCCAGCAGCCAAGGGGTTAAAGCTTATTCTGGAAACACCATATATTTT. The chain links TRBV14 to TRBJ1-3; no clear D. The CDR3 sequence is 17 residues long. Trimming removed 1 base from V and 1 base from J, with 14 bases in between. Germline V gene data show CDR1 as SGHDN and CDR2 as FVKESK.